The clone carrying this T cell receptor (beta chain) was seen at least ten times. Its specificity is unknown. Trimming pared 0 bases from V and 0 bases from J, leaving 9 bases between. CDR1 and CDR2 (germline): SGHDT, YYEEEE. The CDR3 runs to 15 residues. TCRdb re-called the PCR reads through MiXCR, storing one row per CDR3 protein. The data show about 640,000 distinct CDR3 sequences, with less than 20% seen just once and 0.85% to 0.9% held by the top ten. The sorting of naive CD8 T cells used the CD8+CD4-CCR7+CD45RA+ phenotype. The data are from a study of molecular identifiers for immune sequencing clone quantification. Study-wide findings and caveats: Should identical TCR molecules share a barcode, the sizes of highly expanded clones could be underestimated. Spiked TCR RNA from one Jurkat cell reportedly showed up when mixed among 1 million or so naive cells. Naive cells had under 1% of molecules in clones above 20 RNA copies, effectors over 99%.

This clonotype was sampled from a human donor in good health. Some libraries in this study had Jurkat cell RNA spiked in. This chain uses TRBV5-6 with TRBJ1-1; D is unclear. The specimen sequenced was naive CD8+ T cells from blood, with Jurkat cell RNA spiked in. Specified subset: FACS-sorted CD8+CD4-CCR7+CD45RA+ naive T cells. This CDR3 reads CASSLGGRMNTEAFF. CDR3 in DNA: TGTGCCAGCAGCTTGGGCGGCCGGATGAACACTGAAGCTTTCTTT.